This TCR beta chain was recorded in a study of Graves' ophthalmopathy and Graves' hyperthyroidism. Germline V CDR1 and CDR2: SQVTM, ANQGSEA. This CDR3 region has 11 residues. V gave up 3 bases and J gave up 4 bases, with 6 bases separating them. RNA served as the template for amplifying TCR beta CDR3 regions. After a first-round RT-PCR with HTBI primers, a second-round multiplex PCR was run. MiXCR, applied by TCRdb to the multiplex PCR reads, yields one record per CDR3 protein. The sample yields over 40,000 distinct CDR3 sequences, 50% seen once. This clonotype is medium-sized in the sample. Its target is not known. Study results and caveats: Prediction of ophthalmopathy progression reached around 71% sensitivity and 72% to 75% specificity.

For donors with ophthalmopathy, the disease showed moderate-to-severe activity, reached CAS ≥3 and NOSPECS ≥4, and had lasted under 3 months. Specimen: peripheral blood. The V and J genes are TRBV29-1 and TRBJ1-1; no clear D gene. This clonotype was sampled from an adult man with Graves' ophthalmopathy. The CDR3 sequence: CSVDKGTEAFF. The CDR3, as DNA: TGCAGCGTTGACAAAGGCACTGAAGCTTTCTTT.